This T cell receptor (beta chain) was recovered during a study of CD8 T cells in Susac syndrome. About the research overall: Sequenced Susac syndrome patients included five or six with active disease and 8 or 9 who were in remission. Patients with Susac syndrome were, at the time of blood collection, therapy-naive, maintained on corticosteroids, or maintained on intravenous immunoglobulin alone. General study points: Repertoires of Susac syndrome CD4+ T cells lacked clonal expansion.

CD8+ and CD4+ T cells from blood underwent TCR beta sequencing, which was carried out in a high-throughput format. The V gene lost 0 bases and the J gene lost 5 bases, with 14 bases spanning the gap. The CDR3 length is 16 residues. Germline values: CDR1 LNHNV, CDR2 YYDKDF (reference sequence). Random hexamers were used to reverse transcribe the RNA input (about 0.45 to 1 ug). TCRdb called the immunoSEQ multiplex PCR reads again in MiXCR, with one record for every CDR3 protein. The data contain over 150,000 distinct CDR3 sequences, around 95% of them seen just once; the ten biggest clones take up approximately 0.12%. About this clonotype: Antigen unknown.

The receptor was derived from a human donor with Susac syndrome. The sequenced sample was CD4+ T cells from PBMCs. The chain recombines TRBV15 with TRBJ2-1, with a possible D match to TRBD2 (5 bases). The CDR3, as DNA: TGTGCCACCAGCAGAGATTACGGCGGAGGAGACAATGAGCAGTTCTTC. Protein product: CATSRDYGGGDNEQFF. Using reference TRBV15 and TRBJ2-1 for the parts outside the CDR3, the full variable domain is DAMVIQNPRYQVTQFGKPVTLSCSQTLNHNVMYWYQQKSSQAPKLLFHYYDKDFNNEADTPDNFQSRRPNTSFCFLDIRSPGLGDTAMYLCATSRDYGGGDNEQFFGPGTRLTVL.